The following is a T cell receptor (beta chain) sequence with its context. This entry comes from a study of blood T cell repertoires in COVID-19. About the research overall: There were acute and convalescent COVID-19 samples, and they came from the United States, Italy and Spain.

In the authors' methods: Using reference gene primer amplification, nucleated cell counts were estimated. The table came from immunoSEQ multiplex PCR; TCRdb's copy has only in-frame clones and leaves some out. V, J and clone size were drawn from that table, and D and trimming were deduced from the DNA. This table has more than 50,000 clones, 85% appearing once. The CDR3 spans 17 residues. Germline V gene sequence: CDR1 SGHNT, CDR2 YYREEE (reference sequence). Trimming took 0 bases from V and 2 from J; bases not matched to a gene: 10. This clonotype was obtained from a human donor in a cohort sampled during active COVID-19. V is TRBV5-4 and J is TRBJ2-7, with TRBD2 identical over 8 bases. Sequencing used peripheral blood. CDR3 DNA sequence: TGTGCCAGCAGCTTGGGTCTGCTAGCGGGCGCGACCTACGAGCAGTACTTC. Translated: CASSLGLLAGATYEQYF.